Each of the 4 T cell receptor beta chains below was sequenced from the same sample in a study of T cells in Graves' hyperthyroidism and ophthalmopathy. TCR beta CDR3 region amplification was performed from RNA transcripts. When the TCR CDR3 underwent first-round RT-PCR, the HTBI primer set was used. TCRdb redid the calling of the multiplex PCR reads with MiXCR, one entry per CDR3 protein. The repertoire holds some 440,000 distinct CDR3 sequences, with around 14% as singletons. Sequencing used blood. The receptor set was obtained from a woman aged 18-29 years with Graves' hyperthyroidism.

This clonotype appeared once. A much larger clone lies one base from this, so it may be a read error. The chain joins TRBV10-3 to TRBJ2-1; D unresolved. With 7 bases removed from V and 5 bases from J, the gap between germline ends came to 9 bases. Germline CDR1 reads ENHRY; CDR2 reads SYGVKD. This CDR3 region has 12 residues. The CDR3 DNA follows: TGTGCCATCAAACGAGGCAACAATGAGCAGTTCTTC. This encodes CAIKRGNNEQFF.

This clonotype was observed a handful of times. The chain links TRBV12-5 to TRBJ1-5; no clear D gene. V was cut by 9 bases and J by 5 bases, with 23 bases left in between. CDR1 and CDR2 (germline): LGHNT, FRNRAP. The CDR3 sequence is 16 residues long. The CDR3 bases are TGTGCTAGCTCCATGGATGTTACGTATTGGGATCAGCCCCAGCATTTT. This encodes CASSMDVTYWDQPQHF. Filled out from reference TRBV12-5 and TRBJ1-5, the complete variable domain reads DARVTQTPRHKVTEMGQEVTMRCQPILGHNTVFWYRQTMMQGLELLAYFRNRAPLDDSGMPKDRFSAEMPDATLATLKIQPSEPRDSAVYFCASSMDVTYWDQPQHFGDGTRLSIL.

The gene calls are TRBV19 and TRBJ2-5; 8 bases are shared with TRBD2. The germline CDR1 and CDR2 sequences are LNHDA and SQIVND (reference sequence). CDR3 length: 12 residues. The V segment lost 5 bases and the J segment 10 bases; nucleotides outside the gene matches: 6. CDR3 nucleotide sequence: TGTGCCAGTAGTGTCGGAGCGGGGGACCAGTACTTC. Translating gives CASSVGAGDQYF.

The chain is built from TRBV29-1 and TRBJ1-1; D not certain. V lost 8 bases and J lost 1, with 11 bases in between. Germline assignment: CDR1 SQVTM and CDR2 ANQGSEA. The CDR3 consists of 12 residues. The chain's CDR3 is CSLGSPNTEAFF. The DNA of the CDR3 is TGCAGCTTGGGAAGCCCGAACACTGAAGCTTTCTTT.